A single sample gave rise to the 10 T cell receptor beta chains below, sequenced in a study of blood T cells in healthy people across ages. Alongside a J-beta primer mix, a sample-barcoded 5' primer served in a second PCR lasting roughly 7 to 11 cycles. A single record per CDR3 protein comes from TCRdb applying MiXCR to the 5' RACE reads. Of approximately 1,700,000 distinct CDR3 sequences in the sample, 35% to 50% are singletons; the top ten hold about 21%. The source material was blood. These receptors came from a human donor in good health.

This rearrangement joins TRBV10-3 to TRBJ2-1, with 11 bases fitting TRBD2. The V and J ends lost 6 bases and 7 bases, in that order; junction bases with no gene match: 8. This CDR3 has 15 amino acids. The germline V gene encodes CDR1 ENHRY and CDR2 SYGVKD. CDR3 DNA sequence: TGTGCCATCAGACATAGCGGGGGGGCCGGTAATGAGCAGTTCTTC. This translates into CAIRHSGGAGNEQFF.

This clonotype was picked up one time. V usage is TRBV7-6 and J usage is TRBJ2-2; TRBD2 matches 7 bases. CDR1 is SGHVS, CDR2 FNYEAQ, per germline. V shed 1 base and J 2 bases; nucleotides not matched to a gene: 4. The CDR3 loop spans 16 amino acids. The CDR3 region has the DNA TGTGCCAGCAGCTTAGGCCTAGCGGCAAACACCGGGGAGCTGTTTTTT. The encoded protein is CASSLGLAANTGELFF.

V gene TRBV4-3 combines with J gene TRBJ1-2; no clear D gene. This CDR3 has 14 amino acids. Trimming removed 3 bases at V and 9 bases at J, with 17 bases between. The germline CDR1 and CDR2 sequences are LGHNA and YSLEER. CDR3 bases: TGCGCCAGCAGCCACGATTCGCGTGGGTTGAGCTACACCTTC. It codes for CASSHDSRGLSYTF.

This clonotype was counted a single time. The genes are TRBV25-1 and TRBJ1-1; D unclear. Germline CDR1 MGHDK, CDR2 SYGVNS. V gave up 2 bases and J gave up 0 bases, with 13 bases separating them. This CDR3 is built from 16 residues. CDR3 protein: CASSEKGLVMNTEAFF. The CDR3 DNA sequence: TGTGCCAGCAGTGAAAAAGGACTCGTCATGAACACTGAAGCTTTCTTT.

This chain joins TRBV12-3 or TRBV12-4 and TRBJ2-2; the D gene is possibly TRBD1 (6 bases). V was cut by 6 bases and J by 4 bases, with 15 bases left in between. This CDR3 contains 15 residues. The CDR3, as DNA: TGTGCCAGCAGAAACAGGGCTTTCCGCACCGGGGAGCTGTTTTTT. Residues: CASRNRAFRTGELFF.

The V and J genes are TRBV5-1 and TRBJ2-5, with D maybe TRBD2 (5 bases). Germline CDR1 SGHRS, CDR2 YFSETQ. The CDR3 sequence is 14 residues long. V lost 1 base and J lost 2, with 9 bases in between. CDR3: CASSLFQRQETQYF. Here the CDR3 DNA reads TGCGCCAGCAGCTTGTTTCAGCGGCAAGAGACCCAGTACTTC. Complete variable domain (other parts from reference TRBV5-1 and TRBJ2-5): KAGVTQTPRYLIKTRGQQVTLSCSPISGHRSVSWYQQTPGQGLQFLFEYFSETQRNKGNFPGRFSGRQFSNSRSEMNVSTLELGDSALYLCASSLFQRQETQYFGPGTRLLVL.

Details on this clonotype: One end of the junction varies from germline; a read error may be responsible. In nucleotides, the CDR3 is TGTGCCAGCAATTTAGATGAGAACACTGAAGCTTTCTTT. Translated, it gives CASNLDENTEAFF. The V gene is TRBV28, the J gene TRBJ1-1; D is ambiguous. Germline CDR1 MDHEN, CDR2 SYDVKM. The CDR3 length is 13 residues. Together with reference TRBV28 and TRBJ1-1, the CDR3 gives the full variable domain: DVKVTQSSRYLVKRTGEKVFLECVQDMDHENMFWYRQDPGLGLRLIYFSYDVKMKEKGDIPEGYSVSREKKERFSLILESASTNQTSMYLCASNLDENTEAFFGQGTRLTVV.

The chain carries TRBV9 and TRBJ1-2; a possible D gene is TRBD1 (6 bases). CDR3 size: 12 residues. Germline assignment: CDR1 SGDLS and CDR2 YYNGEE. Trimming removed 7 bases from V and 6 bases from J, with 13 bases in between. The CDR3 DNA follows: TGTGCCAGCGGCAGGGGCTCGGATGGCTACACCTTC. It encodes CASGRGSDGYTF.

J is TRBJ2-5 and V is TRBV29-1; D is perhaps TRBD2 (7 bases). The J call may be incorrect, as the DNA end agrees better with TRBJ2-7. The CDR3 loop spans 12 amino acids. Germline loops: CDR1 SQVTM, CDR2 ANQGSEA. The CDR3 is CSVVGGGDEQYF. CDR3 nucleotides: TGCAGCGTTGTTGGGGGGGGCGACGAGCAGTACTTC.

This clonotype came up a few times. The gene calls are TRBV12-3 or TRBV12-4 and TRBJ1-2; no reliable D call. Between the trimmed V and J ends, which lost 5 bases and 6 bases, there was a span of 16 bases. This CDR3 comprises 14 residues. The CDR3 protein is CASSLGRGLDGYTF. CDR3 coding DNA: TGTGCCAGCAGTCTCGGCCGGGGTTTGGATGGCTACACCTTC.